This passage covers 21 T cell receptor beta chains from one sample sequenced in a study of cytomegalovirus exposure and HLA in healthy donors. With 60 Vbeta and 13 Jbeta primers, the PCR was carried out. TCRdb's copy holds only in-frame clones and misses some; the assay was immunoSEQ multiplex PCR. This table holds roughly 200,000 clones, more than 80% found once. The sample was PBMCs. All receptors come from a young man in good health and CMV-seronegative.

The V call is TRBV28, the J call TRBJ1-3; D remains ambiguous. Trimming took off 2 bases at V and 6 bases at J, with 11 bases between the two ends. Germline V lookup: CDR1 MDHEN, CDR2 SYDVKM. This CDR3 comprises 14 residues. CDR3 residues: CASSLDSLLNTIYF. In nucleotides, the CDR3 is TGTGCCAGCAGTTTAGACTCCTTACTAAACACCATATATTTT.

V gene TRBV7-9 combines with J gene TRBJ1-3; no clear D. V lost 1 base to trimming and J lost 2 bases, with 12 bases between them. The CDR3 extends over 16 amino acids. Germline CDR1 SEHNR, CDR2 FQNEAQ (reference sequence). CDR3 nucleotides: TGTGCCAGCAGCTTAGTCGGTCCGGTGGCTGGAAACACCATATATTTT. It encodes CASSLVGPVAGNTIYF.

This rearrangement joins TRBV9 to TRBJ2-7; no clear D. Trimming removed 4 bases at V and 2 bases at J, with 16 bases between. This CDR3 is built from 15 residues. The V gene's germline CDR1 is SGDLS and CDR2 YYNGEE. The CDR3 reads CASSPRGDWPYEQYF. CDR3 DNA: TGTGCCAGCAGCCCCCGAGGCGATTGGCCCTACGAGCAGTACTTC.

The V and J genes are TRBV6-5 and TRBJ1-1, with D maybe TRBD1 (6 bases). CDR3 length equals 12 residues. Between the trimmed V and J ends, which lost 7 bases and 5 bases, there was a span of 11 bases. The germline V gene has CDR1 MNHEY and CDR2 SVGAGI. The CDR3 is CASTGVGTEAFF. The CDR3 DNA sequence: TGTGCCAGCACAGGGGTGGGGACTGAAGCTTTCTTT.

The rearrangement uses TRBV28 and TRBJ2-7; a weak D match, TRBD2 (6 bases). V dropped 5 bases and J dropped 0 bases, with 14 bases sitting between them. The CDR3 has 15 amino acids. Germline V gene data show CDR1 as MDHEN and CDR2 as SYDVKM. CDR3: CASSPGGMSSYEQYF. DNA for the CDR3: TGTGCCAGCAGTCCCGGCGGGATGAGCTCCTACGAGCAGTACTTC. Variable domain in full (rest from reference TRBV28 and TRBJ2-7): DVKVTQSSRYLVKRTGEKVFLECVQDMDHENMFWYRQDPGLGLRLIYFSYDVKMKEKGDIPEGYSVSREKKERFSLILESASTNQTSMYLCASSPGGMSSYEQYFGPGTRLTVT.

The genes are TRBV2 and TRBJ1-5; 8 bases are a match to TRBD1. J gave up 4 bases and V 8 bases, and 13 bases lay outside the gene matches. There are 16 residues in the CDR3. Per germline, CDR1 SNHLY and CDR2 FYNNEI. In DNA, the CDR3 is TGTGCCAGCGCGACCTTTGGGACAGGCCCAAATCAGCCCCAGCATTTT. Translating it yields CASATFGTGPNQPQHF.

DNA for the CDR3: TGTGCCATCAGTGAGTCGGCTAGCGGGGAGACCCAGTACTTC. The encoded protein is CAISESASGETQYF. The rearrangement uses TRBV10-3 and TRBJ2-5, with TRBD2 matching over 8 bases. The V gene's germline CDR1 is ENHRY and CDR2 SYGVKD. Trimming took 0 bases from V and 5 from J; bases not matched to a gene: 2. CDR3 length: 14 residues.

The J gene is TRBJ2-1, the V gene TRBV27; possible D gene TRBD1, 6 bases. CDR3 size: 15 residues. CDR1 MNHEY and CDR2 SMNVEV come from the germline V gene (reference sequence). Deletions cut 4 bases from V and 0 bases from J, with 10 bases between. CDR3 DNA: TGTGCCAGCAGTTCAGCAGGGGACTCCTACAATGAGCAGTTCTTC. Translated: CASSSAGDSYNEQFF.

The V gene is TRBV5-5, the J gene TRBJ2-3; 9 bases are shared with TRBD1. CDR1 is SGHKS, CDR2 YYEKEE, per germline (reference sequence). The CDR3 consists of 16 residues. Trimming cost V 1 base and J 6 bases; bases outside gene matches: 9. The CDR3 sequence: CASSLPETGGRDTQYF. The CDR3 bases are TGTGCCAGCAGCTTGCCCGAAACAGGGGGCAGGGATACGCAGTATTTT.

The chain employs TRBV19 and TRBJ1-6; 11 bases are a match to TRBD1. V shed 5 bases and J 7 bases; nucleotides not matched to a gene: 4. The CDR3 consists of 15 residues. CDR1 is LNHDA, CDR2 SQIVND, per germline (reference sequence). In DNA, the CDR3 is TGTGCCAGTAGTGGCGGACAGGGGGCGAATTCACCCCTCCACTTT. It is translated as CASSGGQGANSPLHF.

V usage is TRBV13 and J usage is TRBJ2-3; D unresolved. This CDR3 spans 11 amino acids. With 3 bases removed from V and 6 bases from J, the gap between germline ends came to 4 bases. Germline assignment: CDR1 PRHDT and CDR2 FYEKMQ (reference sequence). The CDR3 DNA is TGTGCCAGCAGCTTCGGGGATACGCAGTATTTT. It yields the protein CASSFGDTQYF.

The rearrangement uses TRBV19 and TRBJ1-1; TRBD1 might be the D (6 bases). V gave up 4 bases and J gave up 5 bases, with 17 bases separating them. CDR1 and CDR2 from the germline V gene are LNHDA and SQIVND (reference sequence). This CDR3 comprises 15 residues. This chain's CDR3 is CASSRDRQVPTEAFF. CDR3 nucleotide sequence: TGTGCCAGTAGTAGGGACCGACAGGTTCCTACTGAAGCTTTCTTT.

The gene calls are TRBV19 and TRBJ1-2, with D perhaps TRBD1 (6 bases). CDR3 length: 16 residues. V was cut by 6 bases and J by 3 bases, with 20 bases left in between. Germline V gene sequence: CDR1 LNHDA, CDR2 SQIVND (reference sequence). The CDR3 region is CASSPPLTDRYYGYTF. Here the CDR3 DNA reads TGTGCCAGTAGCCCACCTCTAACCGACAGGTACTATGGCTACACCTTC.

This chain connects TRBV9 to TRBJ2-5, with TRBD1 matching 11 bases. The CDR3 length is 17 residues. Per germline, CDR1 SGDLS and CDR2 YYNGEE. V lost 0 bases and J lost 5; bases outside the gene matches: 9. The DNA for the CDR3 is TGTGCCAGCAGCGTAGGCCCTTGGACAGGGGGCCTGGAGACCCAGTACTTC. Translated, it gives CASSVGPWTGGLETQYF.

This chain joins TRBV7-6 and TRBJ2-2; perhaps TRBD2 as D (6 bases). The CDR3 spans 13 residues. Germline values: CDR1 SGHVS, CDR2 FNYEAQ. Trimming stripped 1 base from V and 6 bases from J, with 6 bases between. The CDR3 DNA is TGTGCCAGCAGCTTAGTAGCGGCCGGGGAGCTGTTTTTT. This translates into CASSLVAAGELFF.

The rearrangement links TRBV7-3 to TRBJ1-1; D might be TRBD1 (6 bases). V lost 4 bases and J lost 6, with 21 bases in between. The CDR3 extends over 16 amino acids. CDR1 SGHTA and CDR2 FQGTGA come from the germline V gene. CDR3 loop: CASSYQPSGQLSEAFF. For the CDR3, the DNA is TGTGCCAGCAGCTATCAACCTTCCGGACAGCTCTCTGAAGCTTTCTTT.

This sequence joins TRBV6-1 and TRBJ2-3, with 7 bases lining up with TRBD1. The CDR3 is 14 amino acids. The V gene end was trimmed by 2 bases and the J gene end by 9 bases; junction bases not matched to a gene: 8. Germline V gene data show CDR1 as MNHNS and CDR2 as SASEGT. The CDR3 here is CASSEYEGAVTQYF. For the CDR3, the DNA is TGTGCCAGCAGTGAATATGAGGGGGCCGTCACGCAGTATTTT.

This chain links TRBV6-5 with TRBJ1-2; 8 nucleotides match TRBD1. From germline, CDR1 is MNHEY and CDR2 SVGAGI. The V gene end was trimmed by 0 bases and the J gene end by 4 bases; junction bases not matched to a gene: 7. CDR3 length: 16 residues. The CDR3 DNA sequence: TGTGCCAGCAGTTACTCGCCGACAGGGGACGGCTATGGCTACACCTTC. This translates into CASSYSPTGDGYGYTF.

The chain has TRBV28 and TRBJ2-7, with a weak D call TRBD1 (6 bases). This CDR3 contains 17 residues. V lost 5 bases and J 0 bases, leaving 20 bases between the germline ends. CDR1 and CDR2 (germline): MDHEN, SYDVKM. The CDR3 loop reads CASSPGDTLPSSYEQYF. The CDR3 nucleotides read TGTGCCAGCAGTCCAGGGGACACCCTACCGAGCTCCTACGAGCAGTACTTC.

The V gene is TRBV6-1, the J gene TRBJ1-1; D is ambiguous. The germline V and J ends were trimmed by 1 base and 0 bases, with 6 bases remaining between them. The CDR3 sequence is 14 residues long. In germline, CDR1 is MNHNS, CDR2 SASEGT. CDR3 region: CASSEDNLNTEAFF. The CDR3 DNA is TGTGCCAGCAGTGAAGATAACTTGAACACTGAAGCTTTCTTT.

J is TRBJ2-5 and V is TRBV25-1; D gene uncertain. The CDR3 runs 14 residues. Germline V gives CDR1 MGHDK, CDR2 SYGVNS. V was trimmed by 8 bases and J by 3 bases, leaving 16 bases between them. CDR3 protein: CASFLKCSEETQYF. CDR3 nucleotides: TGTGCCAGCTTTTTGAAATGTAGTGAAGAGACCCAGTACTTC.